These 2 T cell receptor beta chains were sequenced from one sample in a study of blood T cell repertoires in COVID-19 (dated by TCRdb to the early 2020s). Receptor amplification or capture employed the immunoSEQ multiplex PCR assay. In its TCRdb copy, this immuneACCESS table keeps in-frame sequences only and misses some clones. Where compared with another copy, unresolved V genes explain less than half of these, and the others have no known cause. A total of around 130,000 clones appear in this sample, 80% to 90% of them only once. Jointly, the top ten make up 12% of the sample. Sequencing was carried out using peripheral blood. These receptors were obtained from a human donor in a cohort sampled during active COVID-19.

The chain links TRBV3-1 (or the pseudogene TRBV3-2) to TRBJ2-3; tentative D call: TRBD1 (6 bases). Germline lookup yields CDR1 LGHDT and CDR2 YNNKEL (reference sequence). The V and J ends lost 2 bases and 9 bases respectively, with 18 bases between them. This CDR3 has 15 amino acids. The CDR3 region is CASSQRSGRGWTQYF. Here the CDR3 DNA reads TGTGCCAGCAGCCAACGGTCGGGCAGGGGCTGGACGCAGTATTTT.

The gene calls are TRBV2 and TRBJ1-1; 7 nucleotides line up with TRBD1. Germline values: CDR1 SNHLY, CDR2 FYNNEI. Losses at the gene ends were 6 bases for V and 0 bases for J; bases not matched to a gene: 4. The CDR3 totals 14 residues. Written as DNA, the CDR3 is TGTGCCAGCAGAGGGACAGCGATGAACACTGAAGCTTTCTTT. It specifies CASRGTAMNTEAFF.